Listed below are T cell receptor beta chains from one sample, sequenced in a study of blood T cell repertoires in COVID-19. Using immunoSEQ multiplex PCR, the repertoire was profiled, and TCRdb retains in-frame clones only, with some absent. This sample has more than 250,000 clones, with roughly 80% found just once. The specimen was peripheral blood. The receptors shown here come from a man between 60 and 75 years old who had recovered from COVID-19. Each CDR3 is given with its conserved first and last residue. Each record gives: CDR3 protein, CDR3 DNA, CDR3 length, clone size, V gene, J gene, D gene. A D gene is named only where the DNA matches it firmly. Not every row has a clone size; where given, it reads once, few, many or a size class.

CDR3: CASRLQGSPTDTQYF
DNA: TGTGCCAGCAGACTACAGGGGTCCCCGACAGATACGCAGTATTTT
length: 15
size: .
V: TRBV6-5
J: TRBJ2-3
D: TRBD1

CDR3: CASSRGLDANTGELFF
DNA: TGTGCCAGCAGCCGGGGACTAGATGCGAACACCGGGGAGCTGTTTTTT
length: 16
size: .
V: TRBV5-4
J: TRBJ2-2
D: TRBD2

CDR3: CASSDTGVNQPQHF
DNA: TGTGCCAGCAGTGATACAGGGGTCAATCAGCCCCAGCATTTT
length: 14
size: .
V: TRBV27
J: TRBJ1-5
D: TRBD1

CDR3: CASSFRQDTQYF
DNA: TGTGCCAGCAGCTTCCGACAGGATACGCAGTATTTT
length: 12
size: .
V: TRBV12-3/TRBV12-4
J: TRBJ2-3
D: .

CDR3: CASSIALAGSYEQYF
DNA: TGTGCCAGTAGTATAGCCCTAGCGGGGTCATACGAGCAGTACTTC
length: 15
size: once
V: TRBV19
J: TRBJ2-7
D: TRBD2

CDR3: CSVNRDRGVNEQFF
DNA: TGCAGCGTTAACCGGGACAGGGGAGTCAATGAGCAGTTCTTC
length: 14
size: .
V: TRBV29-1
J: TRBJ2-1
D: TRBD1

CDR3: CASSQIVGSAGNTIYF
DNA: TGTGCCAGCAGTCAAATCGTCGGGTCGGCTGGAAACACCATATATTTT
length: 16
size: .
V: TRBV6-2/TRBV6-3
J: TRBJ1-3
D: .

CDR3: CASSINSGGANTGELFF
DNA: TGTGCCAGTAGTATAAACTCAGGGGGCGCGAACACCGGGGAGCTGTTTTTT
length: 17
size: .
V: TRBV19
J: TRBJ2-2
D: TRBD1

CDR3: CASSRGAAGPGELFF
DNA: TGCGCCAGCAGCCGCGGGGCCGCGGGGCCCGGGGAGCTGTTTTTT
length: 15
size: .
V: TRBV5-1
J: TRBJ2-2
D: .

CDR3: CSVVQSGRGYEKLFF
DNA: TGCAGCGTTGTACAGTCGGGCAGGGGATATGAAAAACTGTTTTTT
length: 15
size: .
V: TRBV29-1
J: TRBJ1-4
D: .

CDR3: CASSIDPRPVNTEAFF
DNA: TGTGCCAGTAGTATAGATCCCAGGCCCGTGAACACTGAAGCTTTCTTT
length: 16
size: many
V: TRBV19
J: TRBJ1-1
D: .

CDR3: CASSSRQGVGYEQYF
DNA: TGCGCCAGCAGCTCCAGACAGGGGGTTGGATACGAGCAGTACTTC
length: 15
size: few
V: TRBV5-1
J: TRBJ2-7
D: TRBD1

CDR3: CATSRDQVTNTGELFF
DNA: TGTGCCACCAGCAGAGATCAGGTGACAAACACCGGGGAGCTGTTTTTT
length: 16
size: .
V: TRBV15
J: TRBJ2-2
D: .

CDR3: CAISGGTDQETQYF
DNA: TGTGCCATCAGTGGTGGGACAGACCAAGAGACCCAGTACTTC
length: 14
size: once
V: TRBV10-3
J: TRBJ2-5
D: TRBD1

CDR3: CASSLLGGFNEKLFF
DNA: TGCGCCAGCAGCTTGTTAGGGGGCTTCAATGAAAAACTGTTTTTT
length: 15
size: few
V: TRBV5-1
J: TRBJ1-4
D: TRBD1

CDR3: CASSDRVRDTQYF
DNA: TGTGCCAGCAGTGACCGGGTACGGGATACGCAGTATTTT
length: 13
size: .
V: TRBV6-4
J: TRBJ2-3
D: .

CDR3: CASISQGAQIYGYTF
DNA: TGTGCCAGCATCTCCCAGGGGGCGCAGATCTATGGCTACACCTTC
length: 15
size: .
V: TRBV28
J: TRBJ1-2
D: TRBD1

CDR3: CASSYSDSRDQETQYF
DNA: TGTGCCAGCAGTTACTCGGACTCGCGGGACCAAGAGACCCAGTACTTC
length: 16
size: .
V: TRBV6-5
J: TRBJ2-5
D: .

CDR3: CASSLDAVYGYTF
DNA: TGTGCCAGCAGCTTAGACGCAGTTTATGGCTACACCTTC
length: 13
size: once
V: TRBV7-9
J: TRBJ1-2
D: .

CDR3: CASSQEYGGGLGSGANVLTF
DNA: TGCGCCAGCAGCCAAGAATACGGGGGAGGACTAGGCTCTGGGGCCAACGTCCTGACTTTC
length: 20
size: .
V: TRBV4-1
J: TRBJ2-6
D: TRBD2

CDR3: CASSQERGGDEQYF
DNA: TGCGCCAGCAGCCAGGAGCGGGGTGGGGACGAGCAGTACTTC
length: 14
size: .
V: TRBV4-1
J: TRBJ2-7
D: TRBD2

CDR3: CASSQAQGTEAFF
DNA: TGTGCCAGCAGCCAGGCTCAGGGCACTGAAGCTTTCTTT
length: 13
size: once
V: TRBV3-1/TRBV3-2
J: TRBJ1-1
D: .

CDR3: CASSLGGGGLAPGEQYF
DNA: TGTGCCAGCAGCTTAGGCGGGGGTGGACTAGCCCCGGGCGAGCAGTACTTC
length: 17
size: many
V: TRBV5-5
J: TRBJ2-7
D: TRBD2

CDR3: CAWSLRSGANVLTF
DNA: TGTGCCTGGAGTCTGCGCTCTGGGGCCAACGTCCTGACTTTC
length: 14
size: .
V: TRBV30
J: TRBJ2-6
D: .

CDR3: CASSEATGTNYGYTF
DNA: TGTGCCAGCAGTGAAGCAACAGGGACTAACTATGGCTACACCTTC
length: 15
size: .
V: TRBV6-1
J: TRBJ1-2
D: .

CDR3: CASSLSGIYEQYF
DNA: TGTGCCAGCAGTTTATCAGGGATCTACGAGCAGTACTTC
length: 13
size: .
V: TRBV28
J: TRBJ2-7
D: .